The source of this TCR beta chain is a study of T cell repertoires in cytomegalovirus infection. The study's findings and limits: CMV-specific HLA-C-restricted TCR beta clonotypes dominated the ex vivo response. Of the TCR beta families, the public ones yielded a cumulative frequency that identified carriers of CMV plus the relevant HLA.

TCRdb processed the reads anew with MiXCR; each CDR3 protein has one entry. The sample records approximately 310,000 distinct CDR3 sequences, around 25% being singletons. V was shortened by 4 bases and J by 8 bases, with 15 bases between the two germline ends. Germline lookup yields CDR1 SGHRS and CDR2 YFSETQ. This CDR3 region has 14 residues. Turning to this clonotype: As yet, its antigen is unknown.

The receptor was isolated from a human donor in good health (CMV status not recorded). Some clones in this sample may be carry-over from other donors' samples. The specimen was cultured PBMCs, collected from culture after CMV antigen stimulation. The V gene is TRBV5-1, the J gene TRBJ2-2; no definite D call. The CDR3, as DNA: TGCGCCAGCAGCCCGGATACGGAAGGGGGGGAGCTGTTTTTT. It translates to CASSPDTEGGELFF.